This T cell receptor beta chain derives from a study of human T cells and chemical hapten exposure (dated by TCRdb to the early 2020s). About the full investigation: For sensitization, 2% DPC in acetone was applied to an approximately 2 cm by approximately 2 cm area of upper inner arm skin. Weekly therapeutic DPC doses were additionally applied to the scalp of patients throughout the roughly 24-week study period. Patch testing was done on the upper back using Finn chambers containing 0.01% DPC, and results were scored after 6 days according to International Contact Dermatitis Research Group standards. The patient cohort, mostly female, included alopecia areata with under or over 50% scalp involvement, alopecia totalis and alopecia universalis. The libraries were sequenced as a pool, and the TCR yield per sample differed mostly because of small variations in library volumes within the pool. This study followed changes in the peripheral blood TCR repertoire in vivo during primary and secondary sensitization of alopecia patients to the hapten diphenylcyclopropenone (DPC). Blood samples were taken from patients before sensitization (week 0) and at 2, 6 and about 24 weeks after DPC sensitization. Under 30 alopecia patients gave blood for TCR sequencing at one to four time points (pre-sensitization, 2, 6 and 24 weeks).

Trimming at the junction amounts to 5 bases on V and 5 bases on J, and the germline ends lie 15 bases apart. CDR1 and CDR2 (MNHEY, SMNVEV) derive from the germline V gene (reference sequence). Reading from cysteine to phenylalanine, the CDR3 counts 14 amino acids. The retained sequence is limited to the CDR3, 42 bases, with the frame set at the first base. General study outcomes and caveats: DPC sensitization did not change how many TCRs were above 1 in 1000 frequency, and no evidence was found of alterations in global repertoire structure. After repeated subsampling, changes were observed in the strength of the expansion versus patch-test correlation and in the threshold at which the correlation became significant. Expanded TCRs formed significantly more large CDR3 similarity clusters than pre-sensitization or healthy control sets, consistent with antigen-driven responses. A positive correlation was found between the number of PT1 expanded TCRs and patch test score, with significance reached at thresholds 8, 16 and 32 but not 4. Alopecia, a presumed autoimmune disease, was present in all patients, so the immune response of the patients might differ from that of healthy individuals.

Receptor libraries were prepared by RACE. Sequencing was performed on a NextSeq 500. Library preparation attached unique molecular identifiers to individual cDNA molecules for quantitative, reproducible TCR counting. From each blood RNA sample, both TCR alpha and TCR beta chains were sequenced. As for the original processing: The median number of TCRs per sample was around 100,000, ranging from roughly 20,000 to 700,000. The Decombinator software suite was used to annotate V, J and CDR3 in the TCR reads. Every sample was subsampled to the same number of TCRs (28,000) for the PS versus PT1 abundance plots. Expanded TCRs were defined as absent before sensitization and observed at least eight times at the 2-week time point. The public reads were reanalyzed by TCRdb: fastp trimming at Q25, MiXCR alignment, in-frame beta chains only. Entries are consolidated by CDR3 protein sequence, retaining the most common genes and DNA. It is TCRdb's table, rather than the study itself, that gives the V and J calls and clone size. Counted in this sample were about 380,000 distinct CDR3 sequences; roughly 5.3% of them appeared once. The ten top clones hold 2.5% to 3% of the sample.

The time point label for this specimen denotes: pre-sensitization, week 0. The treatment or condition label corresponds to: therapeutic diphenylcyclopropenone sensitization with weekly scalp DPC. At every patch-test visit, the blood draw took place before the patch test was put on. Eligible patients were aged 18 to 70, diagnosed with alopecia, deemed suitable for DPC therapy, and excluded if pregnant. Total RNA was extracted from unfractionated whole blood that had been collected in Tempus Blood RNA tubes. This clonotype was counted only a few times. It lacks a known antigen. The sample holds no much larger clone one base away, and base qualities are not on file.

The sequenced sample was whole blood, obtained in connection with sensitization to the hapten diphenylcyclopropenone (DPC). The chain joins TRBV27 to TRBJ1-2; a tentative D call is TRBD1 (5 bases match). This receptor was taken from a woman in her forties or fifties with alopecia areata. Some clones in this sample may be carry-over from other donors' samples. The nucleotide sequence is TGTGCCAGCAGTCCCGGGGGGGGGATGTATGGCTACACCTTC. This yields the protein CASSPGGGMYGYTF.